This passage covers 9 T cell receptor beta chains from one sample sequenced in a study of cytomegalovirus exposure and HLA in healthy donors. Both 60 Vbeta primers and 13 Jbeta primers went into the PCR. Here immunoSEQ multiplex PCR was the method, and the copy in TCRdb shows in-frame clones only, minus some. The repertoire holds 90,000 to 150,000 clones, with around three quarters as singletons. The sample taken for sequencing was PBMCs. The source of these receptors is a human donor in good health.

The chain joins TRBV27 to TRBJ1-1, with D unclear. Per germline, CDR1 MNHEY and CDR2 SMNVEV (reference sequence). There are 14 residues in the CDR3. V lost 3 bases to trimming and J lost 1 base, with 9 bases between them. CDR3 DNA sequence: TGTGCCAGCAGTTTGACTCGGCGGAACACTGAAGCTTTCTTT. Protein product: CASSLTRRNTEAFF.

The V gene is TRBV5-1, the J gene TRBJ2-5, with D possibly matching TRBD1 (5 bases). CDR1 is SGHRS, CDR2 YFSETQ, per germline. The V end was cut by 0 bases, the J end by 0 bases, with 15 bases between. The CDR3 is 17 amino acids. The CDR3 bases are TGCGCCAGCAGCTTGGTGTTGGGGCCAGAGAACCAAGAGACCCAGTACTTC. Protein sequence: CASSLVLGPENQETQYF.

This chain connects TRBV18 to TRBJ2-2; 13 bases are shared with TRBD2. The CDR3 contains 16 residues. Germline assignment: CDR1 KGHSH and CDR2 LQKENI. Trimming removed 3 bases from V and 7 bases from J; junction bases left unmatched: 5. The CDR3 coding sequence is TGTGCCAGCTCACCCGGGACTAGCGGGAATGGCGGGGAGCTGTTTTTT. Its protein product is CASSPGTSGNGGELFF.

The gene calls are TRBV7-8 and TRBJ1-5; weak D call: TRBD1 (6 bases). CDR1 SGHVS and CDR2 FQNEAQ come from the germline V gene. The V and J ends lost 5 bases and 4 bases respectively, with 12 bases between them. The CDR3 sequence is 14 residues long. The CDR3 protein is CASSPDRKNQPQHF. CDR3 in DNA: TGTGCCAGCAGCCCCGACAGGAAAAATCAGCCCCAGCATTTT.

The rearrangement joins TRBV11-2 to TRBJ1-2; a possible D gene is TRBD1 (6 bases). V was clipped by 5 bases and J by 8 bases, with 18 bases between them. The germline V gene has CDR1 SGHAT and CDR2 FQNNGV. CDR3 length: 14 residues. This CDR3 is CASSDQQGEEGYTF. CDR3 coding DNA: TGTGCCAGCAGCGACCAACAGGGAGAGGAGGGCTACACCTTC.

The chain has TRBV25-1 and TRBJ2-5; 9 bases are a match to TRBD2. The trim removed 5 bases at V and 4 bases at J, leaving 2 bases unmatched. Germline loops: CDR1 MGHDK, CDR2 SYGVNS. This CDR3 comprises 13 residues. Here the CDR3 reads CASSLAGVETQYF. In nucleotides, the CDR3 is TGTGCCAGCAGTTTAGCGGGAGTAGAGACCCAGTACTTC.

The CDR3 is CASSVGLQFTYEQYF. In DNA form, the CDR3 reads TGTGCCAGCAGCGTAGGCCTCCAGTTCACCTACGAGCAGTACTTC. V gene TRBV9 combines with J gene TRBJ2-7, with D unclear. Germline CDR1 is SGDLS and CDR2 is YYNGEE. This CDR3 spans 15 amino acids. V dropped 0 bases and J dropped 2 bases, with 12 bases sitting between them.

The genes are TRBV4-1 and TRBJ1-1, with 7 bases lining up with TRBD1. The germline V gene has CDR1 MGHRA and CDR2 YSYEKL. The CDR3 totals 15 residues. CDR3 sequence (DNA): TGCGTCAGGGGGGGGGATGAACGGTGGAACACTGAAGCTTTCTTT. It translates to CVRGGDERWNTEAFF.

With respect to this clone: The junction departs from the called germline gene at one end, perhaps through a read error. This chain connects TRBV2 to TRBJ2-5; D not resolved. The V gene's germline CDR1 is SNHLY and CDR2 FYNNEI. This CDR3 is built from 13 residues. CDR3 sequence: CAGSDTFAETQYF. In DNA, the CDR3 is TGTGCCGGCAGTGATACGTTTGCGGAGACCCAGTACTTC.